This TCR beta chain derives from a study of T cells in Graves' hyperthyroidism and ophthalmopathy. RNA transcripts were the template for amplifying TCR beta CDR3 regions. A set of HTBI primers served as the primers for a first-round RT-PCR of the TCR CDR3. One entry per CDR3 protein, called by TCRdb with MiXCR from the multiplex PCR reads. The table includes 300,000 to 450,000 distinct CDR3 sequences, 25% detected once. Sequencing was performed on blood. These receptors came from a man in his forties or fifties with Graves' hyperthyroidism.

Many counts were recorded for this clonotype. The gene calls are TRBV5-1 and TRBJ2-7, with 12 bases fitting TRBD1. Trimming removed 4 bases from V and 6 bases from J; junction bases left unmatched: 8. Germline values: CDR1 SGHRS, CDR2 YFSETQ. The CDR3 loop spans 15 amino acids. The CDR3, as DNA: TGCGCCAGCAGCCCGGGCGGGACAGGGGGCCGCGAGCAGTACTTC. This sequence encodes CASSPGGTGGREQYF.